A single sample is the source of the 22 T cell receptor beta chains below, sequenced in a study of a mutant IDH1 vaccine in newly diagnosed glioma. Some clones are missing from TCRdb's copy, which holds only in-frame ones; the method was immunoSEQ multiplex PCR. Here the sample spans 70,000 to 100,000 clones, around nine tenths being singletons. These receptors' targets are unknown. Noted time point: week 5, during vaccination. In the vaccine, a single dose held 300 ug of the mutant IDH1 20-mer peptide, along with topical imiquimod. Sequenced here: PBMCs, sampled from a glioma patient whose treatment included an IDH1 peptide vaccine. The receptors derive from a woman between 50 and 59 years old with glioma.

CDR3 nucleotides: TGCGCCAGCAGCTTACTAGCGGGAGCGCAAGAGACCCAGTACTTC. Encoded protein: CASSLLAGAQETQYF. This sequence joins TRBV5-1 and TRBJ2-5; 11 nucleotides line up with TRBD2. The CDR3 length is 15 residues. Germline loops: CDR1 SGHRS, CDR2 YFSETQ. Germline trimming cut 2 bases from V and 2 bases from J; bases unmatched to any gene: 2. Supplemented by reference TRBV5-1 and TRBJ2-5, the full variable domain reads KAGVTQTPRYLIKTRGQQVTLSCSPISGHRSVSWYQQTPGQGLQFLFEYFSETQRNKGNFPGRFSGRQFSNSRSEMNVSTLELGDSALYLCASSLLAGAQETQYFGPGTRLLVL.

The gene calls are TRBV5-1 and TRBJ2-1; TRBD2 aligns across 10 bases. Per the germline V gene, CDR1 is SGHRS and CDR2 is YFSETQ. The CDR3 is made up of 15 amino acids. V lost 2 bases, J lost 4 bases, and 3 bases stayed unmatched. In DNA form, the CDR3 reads TGCGCCAGCAGCTTTAGCGGGAGGCTGTACAATGAGCAGTTCTTC. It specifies CASSFSGRLYNEQFF.

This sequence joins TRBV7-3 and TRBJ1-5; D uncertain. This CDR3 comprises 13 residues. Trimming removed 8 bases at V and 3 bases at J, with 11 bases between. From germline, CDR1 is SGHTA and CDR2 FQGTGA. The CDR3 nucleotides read TGTGCCAGCTCCCGAGGGCCCAATCAGCCCCAGCATTTT. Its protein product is CASSRGPNQPQHF.

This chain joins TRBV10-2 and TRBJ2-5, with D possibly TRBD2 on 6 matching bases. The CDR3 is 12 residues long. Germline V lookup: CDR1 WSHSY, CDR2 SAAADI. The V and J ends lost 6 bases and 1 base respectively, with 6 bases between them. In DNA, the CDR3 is TGCGCCAGCAGGGGGGGCCAAGAGACCCAGTACTTC. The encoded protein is CASRGGQETQYF.

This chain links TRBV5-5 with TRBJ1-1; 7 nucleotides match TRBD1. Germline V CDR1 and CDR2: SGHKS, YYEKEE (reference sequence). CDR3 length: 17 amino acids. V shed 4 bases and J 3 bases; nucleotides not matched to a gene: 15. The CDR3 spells CASSPNDKGARDTEAFF. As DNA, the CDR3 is TGTGCCAGCAGCCCCAACGACAAGGGGGCGCGAGACACTGAAGCTTTCTTT. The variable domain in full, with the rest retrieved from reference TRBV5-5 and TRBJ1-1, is DAGVTQSPTHLIKTRGQQVTLRCSPISGHKSVSWYQQVLGQGPQFIFQYYEKEERGRGNFPDRFSARQFPNYSSELNVNALLLGDSALYLCASSPNDKGARDTEAFFGQGTRLTVV.

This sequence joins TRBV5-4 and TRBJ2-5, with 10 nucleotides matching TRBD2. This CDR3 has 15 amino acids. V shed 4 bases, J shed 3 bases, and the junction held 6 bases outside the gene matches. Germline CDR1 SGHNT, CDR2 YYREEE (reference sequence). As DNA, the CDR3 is TGTGCCAGCAGCGTAACGGGACTAGCGAAAGAGACCCAGTACTTC. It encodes CASSVTGLAKETQYF.

The CDR3 loop is CASSEGGETQYF. The CDR3 DNA follows: TGCGCCAGCAGTGAGGGGGGTGAGACCCAGTACTTC. The chain has TRBV10-1 and TRBJ2-5; D may match TRBD1 or TRBD2 (5 bases each). The CDR3 totals 12 residues. Germline CDR1 is WNHNN and CDR2 is SYGVQD (reference sequence). V shed 2 bases and J shed 5 bases, with 6 bases lying between them.

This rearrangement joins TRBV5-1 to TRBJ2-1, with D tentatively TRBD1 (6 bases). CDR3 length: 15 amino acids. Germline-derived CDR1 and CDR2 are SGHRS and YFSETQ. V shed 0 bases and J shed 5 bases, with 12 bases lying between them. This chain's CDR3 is CASSLADRDNNEQFF. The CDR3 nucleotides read TGCGCCAGCAGCTTGGCCGATAGGGACAACAATGAGCAGTTCTTC.

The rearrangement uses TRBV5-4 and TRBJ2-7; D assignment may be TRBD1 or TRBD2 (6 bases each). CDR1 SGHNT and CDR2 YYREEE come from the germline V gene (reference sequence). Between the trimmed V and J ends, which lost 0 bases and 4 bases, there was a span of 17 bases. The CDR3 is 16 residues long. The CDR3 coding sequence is TGTGCCAGCAGCTTGGTTCGGGGGCAGATCACTTACGAGCAGTACTTC. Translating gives CASSLVRGQITYEQYF.

The CDR3 loop reads CAIRQGGDEQFF. The DNA of the CDR3 is TGTGCCATCAGGCAGGGAGGAGATGAGCAGTTCTTC. The chain has TRBV10-3 and TRBJ2-1, with D possibly being TRBD2 (6 bases). Per germline, CDR1 ENHRY and CDR2 SYGVKD. Trimming removed 6 bases at V and 8 bases at J, with 11 bases between. The CDR3 length is 12 residues.

The CDR3 nucleotides read TGTGCCAGCAGCTTGGAAGCGGGAGGCCTCGGGGAGCTGTTTTTT. This encodes CASSLEAGGLGELFF. This chain connects TRBV7-9 to TRBJ2-2; 9 bases are a match to TRBD2. Unmatched junction bases numbered 6, after V lost 3 bases and J lost 7 bases. CDR1 SEHNR and CDR2 FQNEAQ come from the germline V gene (reference sequence). The CDR3 runs to 15 residues.

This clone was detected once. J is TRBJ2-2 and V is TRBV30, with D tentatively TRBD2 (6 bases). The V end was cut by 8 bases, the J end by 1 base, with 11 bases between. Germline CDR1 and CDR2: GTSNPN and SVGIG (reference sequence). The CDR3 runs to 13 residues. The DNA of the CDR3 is TGTGCCCTAGGGAGGAGGAACACCGGGGAGCTGTTTTTT. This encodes CALGRRNTGELFF.

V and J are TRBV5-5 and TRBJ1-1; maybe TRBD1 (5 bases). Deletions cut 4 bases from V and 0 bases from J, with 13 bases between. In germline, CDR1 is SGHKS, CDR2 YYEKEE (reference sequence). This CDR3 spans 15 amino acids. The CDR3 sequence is CASSRGTGMNTEAFF. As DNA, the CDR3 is TGTGCCAGCAGCCGGGGGACGGGCATGAACACTGAAGCTTTCTTT.

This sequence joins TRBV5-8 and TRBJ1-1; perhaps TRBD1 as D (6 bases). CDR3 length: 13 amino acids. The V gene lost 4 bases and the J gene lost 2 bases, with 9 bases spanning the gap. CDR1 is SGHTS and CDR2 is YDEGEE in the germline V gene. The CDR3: CASSTGQNTEAFF. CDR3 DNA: TGTGCCAGCAGCACGGGACAAAACACTGAAGCTTTCTTT.

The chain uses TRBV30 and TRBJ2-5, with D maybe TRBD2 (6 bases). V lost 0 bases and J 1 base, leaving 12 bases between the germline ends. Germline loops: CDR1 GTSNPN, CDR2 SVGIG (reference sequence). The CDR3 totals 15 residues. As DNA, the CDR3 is TGTGCCTGGAGTGTAGCCACGGGAGTCCAAGAGACCCAGTACTTC. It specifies CAWSVATGVQETQYF.

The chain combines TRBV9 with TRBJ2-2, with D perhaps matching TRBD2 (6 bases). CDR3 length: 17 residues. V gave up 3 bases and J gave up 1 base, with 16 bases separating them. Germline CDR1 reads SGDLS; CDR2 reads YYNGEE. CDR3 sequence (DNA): TGTGCCAGCAGCGGGCACTCCGGCGGGGTGAACACCGGGGAGCTGTTTTTT. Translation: CASSGHSGGVNTGELFF.

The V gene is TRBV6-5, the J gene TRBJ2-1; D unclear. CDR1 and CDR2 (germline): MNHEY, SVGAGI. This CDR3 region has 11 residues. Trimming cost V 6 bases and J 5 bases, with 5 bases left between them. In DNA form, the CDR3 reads TGTGCCAGCAGGGGGAACAATGAGCAGTTCTTC. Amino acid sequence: CASRGNNEQFF.

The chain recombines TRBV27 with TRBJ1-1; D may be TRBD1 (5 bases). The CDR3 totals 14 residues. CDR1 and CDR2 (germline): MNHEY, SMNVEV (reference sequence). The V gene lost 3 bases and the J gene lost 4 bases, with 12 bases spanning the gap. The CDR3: CASSFSGSSTEAFF. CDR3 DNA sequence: TGTGCCAGCAGTTTCTCAGGGAGTTCCACTGAAGCTTTCTTT.

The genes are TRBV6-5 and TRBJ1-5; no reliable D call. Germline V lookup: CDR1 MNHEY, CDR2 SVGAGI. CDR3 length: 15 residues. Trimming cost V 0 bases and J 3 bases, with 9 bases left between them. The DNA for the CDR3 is TGTGCCAGCAGTTACTCAAGGACTCACAATCAGCCCCAGCATTTT. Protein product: CASSYSRTHNQPQHF.

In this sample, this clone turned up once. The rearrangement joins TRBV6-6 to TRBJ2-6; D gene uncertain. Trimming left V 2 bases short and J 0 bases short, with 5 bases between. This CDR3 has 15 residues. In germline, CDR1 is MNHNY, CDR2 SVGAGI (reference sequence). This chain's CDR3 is CASSYDGSGANVLTF. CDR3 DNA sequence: TGTGCCAGCAGTTACGATGGCTCTGGGGCCAACGTCCTGACTTTC.

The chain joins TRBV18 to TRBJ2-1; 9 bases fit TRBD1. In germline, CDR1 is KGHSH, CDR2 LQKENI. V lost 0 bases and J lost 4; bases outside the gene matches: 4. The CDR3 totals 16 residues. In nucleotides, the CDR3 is TGTGCCAGCTCACCACCCGGACAGGGGCCTTACAATGAGCAGTTCTTC. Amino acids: CASSPPGQGPYNEQFF.

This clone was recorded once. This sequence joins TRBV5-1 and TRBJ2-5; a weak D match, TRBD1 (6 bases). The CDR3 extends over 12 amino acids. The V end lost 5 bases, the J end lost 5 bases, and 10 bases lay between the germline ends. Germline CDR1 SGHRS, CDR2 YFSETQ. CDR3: CASRPGVETQYF. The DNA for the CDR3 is TGCGCCAGCAGGCCAGGGGTGGAGACCCAGTACTTC.